The rows below give T cell receptor beta chains drawn from one sample of a study of T cells in Graves' hyperthyroidism and ophthalmopathy. From the multiplex PCR reads, TCRdb called clonotypes with MiXCR, one entry per CDR3 protein. Among hundreds of thousands of distinct CDR3 sequences listed, 14% to 15% were seen once. The sequenced sample was blood. The receptor source for this set is a man between 18 and 29 years old with Graves' ophthalmopathy. The CDR3 runs from the conserved cysteine through the conserved F or W. D genes are given only for firm matches. Expanded clones are given a class, and other clones once, few, many or no size at all.

DNA: TGCGCCAGCAGCTCCATACCGGGAAGAGCGAGGGAGCAGTACTTC; CDR3: CASSSIPGRAREQYF; D: .; J: TRBJ2-7; size: .; V: TRBV13
DNA: TGTGCCAGCAGCTATAGCGGGGAGACGTTGCGGGATGAGCAGTTCTTC; CDR3: CASSYSGETLRDEQFF; D: TRBD2; J: TRBJ2-1; size: many; V: TRBV7-3
DNA: TGTGCCAGTAGTATTTCTTTTCATCAGCCCCAGCATTTT; CDR3: CASSISFHQPQHF; D: .; J: TRBJ1-5; size: .; V: TRBV19
DNA: TGTGCCAGCAGCTTAGCCACTGAAGCTTTCTTT; CDR3: CASSLATEAFF; D: .; J: TRBJ1-1; size: many; V: TRBV11-2
DNA: TGTGCCAGCAGCTTGGGGTCAGGGTACTACGAGCAGTACTTC; CDR3: CASSLGSGYYEQYF; D: .; J: TRBJ2-7; size: .; V: TRBV5-4
DNA: TGTGCCTGGAGTGCCCTAGAAGCTTTCTTT; CDR3: CAWSALEAFF; D: .; J: TRBJ1-1; size: many; V: TRBV30
DNA: TGTGCCAGTAGTCCCCGGGTAGCGGGAGACTCGAATACGCAGTATTTT; CDR3: CASSPRVAGDSNTQYF; D: TRBD2; J: TRBJ2-3; size: .; V: TRBV19
DNA: TGTGCCAGCGCGATAGAAACAGGGGTCCAGCCCCAGCATTTT; CDR3: CASAIETGVQPQHF; D: TRBD1; J: TRBJ1-5; size: many; V: TRBV6-1
DNA: TGTGCCAGCAGCTTAGGCTCTAGCGGGGGTTCTTACGAGCAGTACTTC; CDR3: CASSLGSSGGSYEQYF; D: TRBD2; J: TRBJ2-7; size: many; V: TRBV7-2
DNA: TGTGCCAGTCTACCCCGGACAGGAGCTGACACCGGGGAGCTGTTTTTT; CDR3: CASLPRTGADTGELFF; D: TRBD1; J: TRBJ2-2; size: few; V: TRBV19
DNA: TGTGCCTGGACCGACAGGGGTACCGGGGAGCTGTTTTTT; CDR3: CAWTDRGTGELFF; D: TRBD1; J: TRBJ2-2; size: few; V: TRBV30
DNA: TGTGCCAGCAGCTTAGCGGGAGGTGGGCAATACGAGCAGTACTTC; CDR3: CASSLAGGGQYEQYF; D: .; J: TRBJ2-7; size: many; V: TRBV7-2
DNA: TGTGCCAGCAGCTCGACAGGGTATGGCGGAAACACCATATATTTT; CDR3: CASSSTGYGGNTIYF; D: TRBD1; J: TRBJ1-3; size: .; V: TRBV5-6
DNA: TGCGCCAGCAGTGGTAGGGCACAGGGAGAGCAGTACTTC; CDR3: CASSGRAQGEQYF; D: .; J: TRBJ2-7; size: many; V: TRBV10-1
DNA: TGTGCCACTGGGGCCGAGCAGTTCTTC; CDR3: CATGAEQFF; D: .; J: TRBJ2-1; size: few; V: TRBV12-3/TRBV12-4
DNA: TGCAGTGCTACGACCGGGAATGAGCAGTTCTTC; CDR3: CSATTGNEQFF; D: .; J: TRBJ2-1; size: many; V: TRBV20-1
DNA: TGTGCCAGCACGGTCCGAGGAAACACCATATATTTT; CDR3: CASTVRGNTIYF; D: .; J: TRBJ1-3; size: many; V: TRBV7-9
DNA: TGCGCCAGCAGCCCACGGCCTAGCGGGAGCCTGATGGGTGAGCAGTTCTTC; CDR3: CASSPRPSGSLMGEQFF; D: TRBD2; J: TRBJ2-1; size: many; V: TRBV5-1
DNA: TGTGCCTGGAGGGAAGACAATGAGCAGTTCTTC; CDR3: CAWREDNEQFF; D: .; J: TRBJ2-1; size: many; V: TRBV30
DNA: TGTGCCAGCAGGGAAGACAGCAGGAGCTATGGCTACACCTTC; CDR3: CASREDSRSYGYTF; D: .; J: TRBJ1-2; size: many; V: TRBV6-1
DNA: TGTGCCAGCAGCCCCCGACTAGCGGGGCCGACTAGCACAGATACGCAGTATTTT; CDR3: CASSPRLAGPTSTDTQYF; D: TRBD2; J: TRBJ2-3; size: many; V: TRBV3-1
DNA: TGCGCCAGCAGCAGGGGACCGAACACCGGGGAGCTGTTTTTT; CDR3: CASSRGPNTGELFF; D: .; J: TRBJ2-2; size: .; V: TRBV10-1
DNA: TGCGCCAGCGGTCGGGGGACACCTTTAGCACCCCTCCACTTT; CDR3: CASGRGTPLAPLHF; D: .; J: TRBJ1-6; size: .; V: TRBV4-1
DNA: TGTGCCAGCAGTCGCCCGGGACAGCTCACAGATACGCAGTATTTT; CDR3: CASSRPGQLTDTQYF; D: TRBD1; J: TRBJ2-3; size: many; V: TRBV27
DNA: TGCGCCAGCAGCTTGGAAACGGGGGTCACAGATACGCAGTATTTT; CDR3: CASSLETGVTDTQYF; D: .; J: TRBJ2-3; size: many; V: TRBV5-1
DNA: TGTGCCAGCAGCTTAGAAGGGGGCAGGGGCTACACCTTC; CDR3: CASSLEGGRGYTF; D: TRBD1; J: TRBJ1-2; size: many; V: TRBV11-2
DNA: TGTGCCAGTAGTCCGGGAGGGGGGGCACGGGGCTACACCTTC; CDR3: CASSPGGGARGYTF; D: .; J: TRBJ1-2; size: .; V: TRBV19
DNA: TGTGCCAGCAGTCTCCAGTATGGCTACACCTTC; CDR3: CASSLQYGYTF; D: .; J: TRBJ1-2; size: .; V: TRBV6-1
DNA: TGTGCCAGCAGTTCCCCCGGGCTAGGGGGCGAGCAGTACTTC; CDR3: CASSSPGLGGEQYF; D: .; J: TRBJ2-7; size: .; V: TRBV27
DNA: TGTGCCTGGAGTTGGGAGGACATGAACACTGAAGCTTTCTTT; CDR3: CAWSWEDMNTEAFF; D: .; J: TRBJ1-1; size: many; V: TRBV30
DNA: TGTGCCAGCAGGACTAGCGGGCGACCAGAGAGAGAGCAGTACTTC; CDR3: CASRTSGRPEREQYF; D: TRBD2; J: TRBJ2-7; size: few; V: TRBV6-2/TRBV6-3
DNA: TGTGCCAGCAGTGATAGGGTTCTGGTCGAGCAGTACTTC; CDR3: CASSDRVLVEQYF; D: .; J: TRBJ2-7; size: .; V: TRBV2
DNA: TGTGCCAGCAGTGAAGATGGGGGTGAAAAACTGTTTTTT; CDR3: CASSEDGGEKLFF; D: .; J: TRBJ1-4; size: .; V: TRBV6-1
DNA: TGTGCCAGCAGTGATGGACAGGGGGTCAACGAGCAGTACTTC; CDR3: CASSDGQGVNEQYF; D: TRBD1; J: TRBJ2-7; size: .; V: TRBV2
DNA: TGTGCCAGCAGCCAAGGGGGGCGCTATGGCTACACCTTC; CDR3: CASSQGGRYGYTF; D: .; J: TRBJ1-2; size: few; V: TRBV3-1
DNA: TGCAGTGCTCCCAGGGCGTACGAGCAGTACTTC; CDR3: CSAPRAYEQYF; D: .; J: TRBJ2-7; size: many; V: TRBV20-1
DNA: TGTGCCAGTAGCACACTAGCGGGAGTACTGGAGACCCAGTACTTC; CDR3: CASSTLAGVLETQYF; D: TRBD2; J: TRBJ2-5; size: few; V: TRBV19
DNA: TGCAGTGCCTCCGCGGGGGGGTGGGCCACTGAAGCTTTCTTT; CDR3: CSASAGGWATEAFF; D: .; J: TRBJ1-1; size: many; V: TRBV20-1
DNA: TGCGCCAGCAGCCCTCCGGGACTGCAAAATGAAAAACTGTTTTTT; CDR3: CASSPPGLQNEKLFF; D: .; J: TRBJ1-4; size: few; V: TRBV5-1
DNA: TGTGCCAGCAGCGTTAGCGGGAGGGCTGCCTTATACTACGAGCAGTACTTC; CDR3: CASSVSGRAALYYEQYF; D: TRBD2; J: TRBJ2-7; size: few; V: TRBV27
DNA: TGTGCCAGCAGCCAGGGACTAGCGGGAAGTGACGAGCAGTACTTC; CDR3: CASSQGLAGSDEQYF; D: TRBD2; J: TRBJ2-7; size: many; V: TRBV4-2
DNA: TGTGCCAGCAGCACGGGACTAGCGGTCGAAGGGGAGACCCAGTACTTC; CDR3: CASSTGLAVEGETQYF; D: TRBD2; J: TRBJ2-5; size: .; V: TRBV7-2
DNA: TGTGCCAGCAGGGGGACTAGCGGGAGGGCTGATGAGCAGTTCTTC; CDR3: CASRGTSGRADEQFF; D: TRBD2; J: TRBJ2-1; size: .; V: TRBV6-1
DNA: TGTGCCAGCAGTTTATCCACAAATTCACCCCTCCACTTT; CDR3: CASSLSTNSPLHF; D: .; J: TRBJ1-6; size: many; V: TRBV27
DNA: TGCGCCAGCAGCAGGGGACAGGACACCGGGGAGCTGTTTTTT; CDR3: CASSRGQDTGELFF; D: TRBD1; J: TRBJ2-2; size: .; V: TRBV5-1
DNA: TGTGCCAGCAGTTTCGGACAGGCTTATGGCTACACCTTC; CDR3: CASSFGQAYGYTF; D: TRBD1; J: TRBJ1-2; size: many; V: TRBV27
DNA: TGTGCCAGCCTCACGAAGGGGGGATCCTACAATGAGCAGTTCTTC; CDR3: CASLTKGGSYNEQFF; D: .; J: TRBJ2-1; size: many; V: TRBV7-9
DNA: TGTGCCAGCAGGCAGGGCCAGGTCTCACCCCTCCACTTT; CDR3: CASRQGQVSPLHF; D: .; J: TRBJ1-6; size: many; V: TRBV6-1
DNA: TGTGCCAGCAGTTACACTGAAGCTTTCTTT; CDR3: CASSYTEAFF; D: .; J: TRBJ1-1; size: many; V: TRBV2
DNA: TGTGCCACCAGTGACAGCGACACCGGGGAGCTGTTTTTT; CDR3: CATSDSDTGELFF; D: .; J: TRBJ2-2; size: few; V: TRBV24-1
DNA: TGTGCCAGTGGGACAGGAAACACCGGGGAGATGTTTTTT; CDR3: CASGTGNTGEMFF; D: TRBD1; J: TRBJ2-2; size: .; V: TRBV27
DNA: TGTGCCAGCAGCTCTACGCGGACTAGCGGGGACCGCGAGCAGTACTTC; CDR3: CASSSTRTSGDREQYF; D: TRBD2; J: TRBJ2-7; size: many; V: TRBV7-9
DNA: TGTGCCAGCAACCCCGTAGCGGGCGCGGAGACCCAGTACTTC; CDR3: CASNPVAGAETQYF; D: TRBD2; J: TRBJ2-5; size: few; V: TRBV7-6
DNA: TGTGCCAGTAGTCGGAGGGGTGGTGAAAAACTGTTTTTT; CDR3: CASSRRGGEKLFF; D: .; J: TRBJ1-4; size: .; V: TRBV19
DNA: TGTGCCAGCAGCCCTTGGGACAGGGTGGCCACCGGGGAGCTGTTTTTT; CDR3: CASSPWDRVATGELFF; D: TRBD1; J: TRBJ2-2; size: many; V: TRBV7-9